This T cell receptor beta chain was identified in a study of PD-1 blockade in classical Hodgkin lymphoma. Study-level findings and limits: Baseline TCR diversity was reportedly lower in newly diagnosed patients than healthy donors. What caused the repertoire differences, perhaps disease activity or prior therapy, remains undefined. Patients who responded completely had about the same baseline diversity as newly diagnosed patients.

Data came from immunoSEQ multiplex PCR; TCRdb stores just in-frame clones and leaves some out. The sample includes some 20,000 clones, under 80% of them seen just once. V lost 0 bases and J 4 bases, leaving 10 bases between the germline ends. Germline V gives CDR1 LNHNV, CDR2 YYDKDF (reference sequence). This CDR3 comprises 15 residues. Time point specified: cycle 4 day 1 (C4D1), after less than 7 weeks of nivolumab. Every patient experienced relapse after autologous stem cell transplantation, and brentuximab vedotin exposure varied. Best overall response was complete response, partial response or progressive disease in these relapsed/refractory classical Hodgkin lymphoma patients. Comment on this clone: Its antigen is as yet unknown.

The V gene is TRBV15, the J gene TRBJ2-1; D unresolved. This material consisted of peripheral blood mononuclear cells (PBMCs), taken before the fourth cycle of nivolumab. The TCR originated in a human donor with classical Hodgkin lymphoma. CDR3 protein: CATSRDKLLYNEQFF. CDR3 coding DNA: TGTGCCACCAGCAGAGATAAGTTACTATACAATGAGCAGTTCTTC. Using reference TRBV15 and TRBJ2-1 for the parts outside the CDR3, the full variable domain is DAMVIQNPRYQVTQFGKPVTLSCSQTLNHNVMYWYQQKSSQAPKLLFHYYDKDFNNEADTPDNFQSRRPNTSFCFLDIRSPGLGDTAMYLCATSRDKLLYNEQFFGPGTRLTVL.